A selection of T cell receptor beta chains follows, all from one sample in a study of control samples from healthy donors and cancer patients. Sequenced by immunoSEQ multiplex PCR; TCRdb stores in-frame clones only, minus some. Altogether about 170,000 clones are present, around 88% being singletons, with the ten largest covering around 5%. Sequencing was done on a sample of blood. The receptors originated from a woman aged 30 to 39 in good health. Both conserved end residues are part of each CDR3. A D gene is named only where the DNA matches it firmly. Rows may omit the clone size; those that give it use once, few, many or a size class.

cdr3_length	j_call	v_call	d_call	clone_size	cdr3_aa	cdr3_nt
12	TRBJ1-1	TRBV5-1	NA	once	CASSLAGLEAFF	TGCGCCAGCAGCTTGGCAGGGCTTGAAGCTTTCTTT
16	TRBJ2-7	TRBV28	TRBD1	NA	CASSFGAGTGVYEQYF	TGTGCCAGCAGTTTTGGGGCGGGGACAGGGGTCTACGAGCAGTACTTC
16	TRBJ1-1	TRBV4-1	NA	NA	CASSQDRSTAGAEAFF	TGCGCCAGCAGCCAAGATCGTAGTACCGCGGGCGCTGAAGCTTTCTTT
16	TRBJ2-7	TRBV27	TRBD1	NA	CASSLNPTGGGYEQYF	TGTGCCAGCAGTTTAAACCCGACAGGGGGCGGGTACGAGCAGTACTTC
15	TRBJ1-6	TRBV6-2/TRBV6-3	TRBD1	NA	CASSQKGGTVSPLHF	TGTGCCAGCAGCCAAAAGGGGGGGACAGTCTCACCCCTCCACTTT
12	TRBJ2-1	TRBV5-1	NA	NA	CASSFSDNEQFF	TGCGCCAGCAGCTTTAGCGACAATGAGCAGTTCTTC
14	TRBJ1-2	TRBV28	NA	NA	CASSHPTVTYGYTF	TGTGCCAGCAGCCACCCGACAGTGACCTATGGCTACACCTTC
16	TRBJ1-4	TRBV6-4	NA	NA	CASRAGLKGLNEKLFF	TGTGCCAGCAGGGCAGGGTTAAAAGGGCTAAATGAAAAACTGTTTTTT
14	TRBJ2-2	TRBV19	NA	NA	CASSIDLEAGELFF	TGTGCCAGTAGTATAGATCTGGAGGCCGGGGAGCTGTTTTTT
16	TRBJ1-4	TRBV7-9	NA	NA	CASSYGSGTRNEKLFF	TGTGCCAGCAGCTATGGATCCGGGACACGGAATGAAAAACTGTTTTTT
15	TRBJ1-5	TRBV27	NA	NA	CASSLGRGSNQPQHF	TGTGCCAGCAGTTTAGGCAGGGGTAGCAATCAGCCCCAGCATTTT
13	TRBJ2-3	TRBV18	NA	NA	CASSSGRGDTQYF	TGTGCCAGCTCATCCGGACGGGGAGATACGCAGTATTTT
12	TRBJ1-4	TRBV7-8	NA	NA	CASSPLNEKLFF	TGTGCCAGCAGCCCCCTCAATGAAAAACTGTTTTTT
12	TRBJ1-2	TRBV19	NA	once	CASERRGDGYTF	TGTGCCAGTGAACGGAGGGGGGATGGCTACACCTTC
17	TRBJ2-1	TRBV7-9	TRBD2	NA	CASSPKSLPGSGNEQFF	TGTGCCAGCAGCCCAAAGTCCCTTCCTGGTAGCGGGAACGAGCAGTTCTTC
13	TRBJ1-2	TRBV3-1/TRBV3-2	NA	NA	CASSQSGSYGYTF	TGTGCCAGCAGCCAATCCGGCTCCTATGGCTACACCTTC
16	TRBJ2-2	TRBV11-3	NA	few	CASSLDQGGYTGELFF	TGTGCCAGCAGCTTAGACCAGGGCGGATACACCGGGGAGCTGTTTTTT
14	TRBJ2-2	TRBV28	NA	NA	CASRERKNTGELFF	TGTGCCAGCAGGGAAAGGAAGAACACCGGGGAGCTGTTTTTT
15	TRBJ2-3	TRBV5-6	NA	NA	CASSRGPPLGDTQYF	TGTGCCAGCAGCCGGGGACCCCCCCTAGGAGATACGCAGTATTTT
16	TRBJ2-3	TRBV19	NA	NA	CASSPQGGASTDTQYF	TGTGCCAGTAGCCCACAGGGGGGGGCTAGCACAGATACGCAGTATTTT
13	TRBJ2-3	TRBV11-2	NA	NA	CASSPPARDTQYF	TGTGCCAGCAGCCCCCCGGCGCGGGATACGCAGTATTTT
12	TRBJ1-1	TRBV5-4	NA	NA	CASSYPNTEAFF	TGTGCCAGCAGCTACCCTAACACTGAAGCTTTCTTT